This T cell receptor (beta chain) was sequenced during a study of radiotherapy plus CTLA-4 blockade in lung cancer. Trimming removed 1 base from V and 3 bases from J, with 13 bases in between. Germline CDR1 reads SGHDT; CDR2 reads YYEEEE. The CDR3 sequence is 16 residues long. TCRdb's table, derived via immunoSEQ multiplex PCR, lists solely in-frame clones and lacks some. Of 35,000 to 55,000 clones detected, about 70% appear once; the ten largest clones hold about 23%. The sequence came from a human donor with non-small cell lung cancer who had a partial response to radiotherapy plus ipilimumab. This sample comprised peripheral blood, obtained from a patient treated with radiotherapy plus ipilimumab. This chain uses TRBV5-6 with TRBJ1-4; D is perhaps TRBD1 (5 bases). The CDR3 is CASSLRGLAANEKLFF. The CDR3, as DNA: TGTGCCAGCAGCTTGAGGGGACTCGCGGCTAATGAAAAACTGTTTTTT.